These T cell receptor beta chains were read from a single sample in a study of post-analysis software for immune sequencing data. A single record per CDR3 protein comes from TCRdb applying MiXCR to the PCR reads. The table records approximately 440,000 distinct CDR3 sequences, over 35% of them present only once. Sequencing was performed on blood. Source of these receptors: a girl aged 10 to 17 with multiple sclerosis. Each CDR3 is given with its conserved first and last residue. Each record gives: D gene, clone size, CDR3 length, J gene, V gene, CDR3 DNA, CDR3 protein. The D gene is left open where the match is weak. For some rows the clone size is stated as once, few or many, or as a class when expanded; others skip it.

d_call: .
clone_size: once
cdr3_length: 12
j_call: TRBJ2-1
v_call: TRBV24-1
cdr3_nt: TGTGCCACCAGTGAGTCCTACAATGAGCAGTTCTTC
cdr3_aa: CATSESYNEQFF

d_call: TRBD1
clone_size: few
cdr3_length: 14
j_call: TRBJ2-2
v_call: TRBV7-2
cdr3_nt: TGTGCCAGCTTTGGGACAGGGAACACCGGGGAGCTGTTTTTT
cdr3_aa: CASFGTGNTGELFF

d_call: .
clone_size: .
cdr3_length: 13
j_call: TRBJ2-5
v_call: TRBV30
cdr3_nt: TGTGCCCGGAGCTTGAGGGGACAAGAGACCCAGTACTTC
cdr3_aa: CARSLRGQETQYF

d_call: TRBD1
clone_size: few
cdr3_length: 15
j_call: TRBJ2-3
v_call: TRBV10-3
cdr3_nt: TGTGCCATCGGTCCCGGGACAGGGTTCCCAGATACGCAGTATTTT
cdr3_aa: CAIGPGTGFPDTQYF

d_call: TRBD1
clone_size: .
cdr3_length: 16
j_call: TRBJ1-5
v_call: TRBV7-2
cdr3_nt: TGTGCCAGCAGCTTACAAGGGGGCGCGAGCAATCAGCCCCAGCATTTT
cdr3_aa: CASSLQGGASNQPQHF

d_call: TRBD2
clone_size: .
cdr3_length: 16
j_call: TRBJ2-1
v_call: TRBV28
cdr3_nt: TGTGCTAGCAGTTTCTACGGGACTAGCGTCGACAATGAGCAGTTCTTC
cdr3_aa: CASSFYGTSVDNEQFF

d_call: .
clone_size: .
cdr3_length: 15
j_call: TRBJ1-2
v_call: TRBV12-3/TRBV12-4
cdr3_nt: TGTGCCAGCAGTCTACACAGGGACTTTAACTATGGCTACACCTTC
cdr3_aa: CASSLHRDFNYGYTF

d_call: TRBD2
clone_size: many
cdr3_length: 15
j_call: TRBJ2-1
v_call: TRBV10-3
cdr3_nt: TGTGCCATCAGTGGGCGGACTAGCGGTGACAATGAGCAGTTCTTC
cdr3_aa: CAISGRTSGDNEQFF

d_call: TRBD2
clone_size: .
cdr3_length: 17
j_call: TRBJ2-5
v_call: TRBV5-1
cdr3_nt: TGCGCCAGCAGCTTGGTACTAGCGGAGACGGCCCGGGAGACCCAGTACTTC
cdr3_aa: CASSLVLAETARETQYF

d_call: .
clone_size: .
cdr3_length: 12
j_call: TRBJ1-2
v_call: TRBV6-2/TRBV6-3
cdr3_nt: TGTGCCAGCAGAGAGGGGTTCTATGGCTACACCTTC
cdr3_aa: CASREGFYGYTF

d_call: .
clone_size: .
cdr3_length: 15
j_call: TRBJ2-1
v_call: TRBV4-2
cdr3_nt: TGTGCCAGCAGCCAAGCAGTGTTCGGGTACAATGAGCAGTTCTTC
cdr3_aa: CASSQAVFGYNEQFF

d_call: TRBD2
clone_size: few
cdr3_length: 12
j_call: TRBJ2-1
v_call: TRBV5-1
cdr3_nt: TGCGCCAGCACCACTAGCGGCAATGAGCAGTTCTTC
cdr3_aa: CASTTSGNEQFF

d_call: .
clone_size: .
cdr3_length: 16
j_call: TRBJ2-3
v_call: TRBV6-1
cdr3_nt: TGTGCCAGCAGAACGAGGGTGTTATATCACACAGATACGCAGTATTTT
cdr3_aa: CASRTRVLYHTDTQYF

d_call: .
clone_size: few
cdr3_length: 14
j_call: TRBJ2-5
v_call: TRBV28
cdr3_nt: TGTGCCAGCAGTTTAGGACACCCCCAAGAGACCCAGTACTTC
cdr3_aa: CASSLGHPQETQYF

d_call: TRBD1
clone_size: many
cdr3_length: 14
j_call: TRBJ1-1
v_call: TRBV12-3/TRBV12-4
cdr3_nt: TGTGCCAGCAGTCTGGACAGGGGGGACACTGAAGCTTTCTTT
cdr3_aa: CASSLDRGDTEAFF

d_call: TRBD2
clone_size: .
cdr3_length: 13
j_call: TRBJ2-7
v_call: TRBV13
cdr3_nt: TGTGCCAGCAGCTCGACTGCGGGGGACGAGCAGTACTTC
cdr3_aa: CASSSTAGDEQYF

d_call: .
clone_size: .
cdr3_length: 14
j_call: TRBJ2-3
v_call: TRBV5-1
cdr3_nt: TGCGCCAGCAGCTTAGGAGGGGTGTCAGATACGCAGTATTTT
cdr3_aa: CASSLGGVSDTQYF

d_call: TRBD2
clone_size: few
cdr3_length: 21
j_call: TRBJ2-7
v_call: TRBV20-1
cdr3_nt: TGCAGTGCTAAACTAAACGACCTACTAGCGGGAGGGGCCGGTCCTTCCGACGAGCAGTACTTC
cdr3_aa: CSAKLNDLLAGGAGPSDEQYF

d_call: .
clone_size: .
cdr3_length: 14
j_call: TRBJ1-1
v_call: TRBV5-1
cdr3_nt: TGCGCCAGCAGCTTGTGGGGGCGCGGGACTGAAGCTTTCTTT
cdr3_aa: CASSLWGRGTEAFF

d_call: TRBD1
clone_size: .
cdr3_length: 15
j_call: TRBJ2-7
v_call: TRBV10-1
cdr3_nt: TGCGCCAGCAGTGCCTCCGGGACAGGGTTTGACGAGCAGTACTTC
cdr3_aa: CASSASGTGFDEQYF

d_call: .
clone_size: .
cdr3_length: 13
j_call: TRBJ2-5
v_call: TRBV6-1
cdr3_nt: TGTACCAGCAGTGAAGGAGGGGAAGAGACCCAGTACTTC
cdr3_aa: CTSSEGGEETQYF

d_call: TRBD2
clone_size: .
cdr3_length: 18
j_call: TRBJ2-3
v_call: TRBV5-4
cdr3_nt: TGTGCCAGCAGCTTGGAGACCCTAGCGGGAGGGCTCGCAGATACGCAGTATTTT
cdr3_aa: CASSLETLAGGLADTQYF

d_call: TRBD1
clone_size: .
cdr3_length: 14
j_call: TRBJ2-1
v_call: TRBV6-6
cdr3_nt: TGTGCCAGCAGTCCGCCGGGACAGGGGAATGAGCAGTTCTTC
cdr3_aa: CASSPPGQGNEQFF

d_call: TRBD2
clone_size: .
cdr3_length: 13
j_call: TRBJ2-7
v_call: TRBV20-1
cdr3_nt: TGCAGTGCTGCCGGACTAGCGGGCTACGAGCAGTACTTC
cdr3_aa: CSAAGLAGYEQYF

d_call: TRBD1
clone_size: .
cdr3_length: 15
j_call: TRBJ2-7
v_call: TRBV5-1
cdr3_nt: TGCGCCAGCAGCTCCCGGGACAGTCCCCACTACGAGCAGTACTTC
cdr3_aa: CASSSRDSPHYEQYF

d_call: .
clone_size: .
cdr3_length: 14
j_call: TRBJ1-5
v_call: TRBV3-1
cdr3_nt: TGCGCCAGCAGCCAAGATTATAGCAATCAGCCCCAGCATTTT
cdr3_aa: CASSQDYSNQPQHF

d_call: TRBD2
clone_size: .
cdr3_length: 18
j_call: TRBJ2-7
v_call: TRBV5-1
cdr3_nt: TGCGCCAGCAGCTTCTCCGGGACTAGCGGGAGAGGGTCCTACGGGCAGTACTTC
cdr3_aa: CASSFSGTSGRGSYGQYF

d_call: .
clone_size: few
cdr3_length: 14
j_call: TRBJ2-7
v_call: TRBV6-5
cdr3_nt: TGTGCCAGCACCACTTCAACAGGGCGGTACGAGCAGTACTTC
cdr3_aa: CASTTSTGRYEQYF

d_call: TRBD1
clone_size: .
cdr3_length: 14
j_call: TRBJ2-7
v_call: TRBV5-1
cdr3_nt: TGCGCCAGCAGCCCTAGACAGGGTTTCGACGAGCAGTACTTC
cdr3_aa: CASSPRQGFDEQYF

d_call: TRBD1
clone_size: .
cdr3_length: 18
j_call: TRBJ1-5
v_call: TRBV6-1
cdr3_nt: TGTGCCAGCACTGAAAGCTTGTGGACAGGGAGTGGCGGTGAGCCCCAGCATTTT
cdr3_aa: CASTESLWTGSGGEPQHF

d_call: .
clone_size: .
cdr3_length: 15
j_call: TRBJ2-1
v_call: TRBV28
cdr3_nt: TGTGCCAGCAGTTTATCTCCCAAGAGCTACAATGAGCAGTTCTTC
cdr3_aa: CASSLSPKSYNEQFF

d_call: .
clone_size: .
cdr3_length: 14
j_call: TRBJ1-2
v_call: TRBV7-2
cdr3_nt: TGTGCCAGCAGCTTAGCCGGAGTCCTGGGGGGCTACACCTTC
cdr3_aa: CASSLAGVLGGYTF

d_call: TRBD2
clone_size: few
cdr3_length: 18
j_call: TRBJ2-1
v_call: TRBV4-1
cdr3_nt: TGCGCCAGCAGCCAAGATATTTGGACTAGCGGGAGCAACAATGAGCAGTTCTTC
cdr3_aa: CASSQDIWTSGSNNEQFF

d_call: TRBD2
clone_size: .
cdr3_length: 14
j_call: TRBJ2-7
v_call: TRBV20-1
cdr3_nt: TGCAGTGCATCTAGCGGGAGGGCCTACAATGAGCAGTACTTC
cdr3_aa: CSASSGRAYNEQYF